The source of this T cell receptor (beta chain) is a study of blood T cell repertoires in COVID-19. As for the study in general: Some COVID-19 samples were acute and others convalescent; all came from the United States, Italy and Spain. PBMCs, B-cell-depleted T cells, or T cells provided the cDNA or gDNA that made up the material.

CDR3 length: 16 amino acids. Per germline, CDR1 SNHLY and CDR2 FYNNEI. The V and J ends lost 1 base and 6 bases, in that order; junction bases with no gene match: 11. Assay: immunoSEQ multiplex PCR; the TCRdb copy retains only in-frame clones and omits some. The sample yields 240,000 or so clones, less than 90% seen once. This clonotype was obtained from a man aged 55-75 years with acute or convalescent COVID-19. The sequenced sample consisted of peripheral blood. The gene calls are TRBV2 and TRBJ2-7; TRBD1 agrees at 8 bases. CDR3 amino acids: CASSEGPGAGQGEQYF. The CDR3 DNA sequence: TGTGCCAGCAGTGAAGGCCCAGGTGCAGGACAGGGCGAGCAGTACTTC.